The T cell receptor beta chain described here comes from a study of blood T cell repertoires in COVID-19. Clones were read by immunoSEQ multiplex PCR, and TCRdb kept only the in-frame ones, dropping some. The sample holds almost 95,000 clones, about 80% seen once. CDR1 and CDR2 from the germline V gene are MDHEN and SYDVKM. This CDR3 has 15 amino acids. Trimming pared 4 bases from V and 1 base from J, leaving 11 bases between. This sequence joins TRBV28 and TRBJ1-5, with TRBD1 as a possible D gene (6 bases). The receptor was isolated from a man between 60 and 70 years old with acute or convalescent COVID-19. Sequencing input: peripheral blood. DNA of the CDR3: TGTGCCAGCAGTTCCCCGGGACACAGCAATCAGCCCCAGCATTTT. It is translated as CASSSPGHSNQPQHF.